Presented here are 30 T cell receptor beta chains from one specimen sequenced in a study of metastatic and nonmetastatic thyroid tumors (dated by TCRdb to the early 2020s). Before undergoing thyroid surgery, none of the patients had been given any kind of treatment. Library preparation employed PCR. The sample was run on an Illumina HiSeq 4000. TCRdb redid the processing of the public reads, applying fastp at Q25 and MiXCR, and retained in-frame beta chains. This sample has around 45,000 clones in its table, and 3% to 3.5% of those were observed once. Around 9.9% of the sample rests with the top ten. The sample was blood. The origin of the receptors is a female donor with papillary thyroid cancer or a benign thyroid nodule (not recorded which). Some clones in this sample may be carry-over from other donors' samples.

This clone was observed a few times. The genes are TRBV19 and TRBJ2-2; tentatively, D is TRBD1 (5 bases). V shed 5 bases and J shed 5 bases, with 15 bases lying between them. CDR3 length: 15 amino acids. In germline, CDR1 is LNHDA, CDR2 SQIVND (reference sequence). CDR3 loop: CASSSKGRTTGELFF. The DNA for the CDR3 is TGTGCCAGTAGTTCAAAAGGCCGGACAACCGGGGAGCTGTTTTTT. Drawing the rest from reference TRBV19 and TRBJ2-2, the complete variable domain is DGGITQSPKYLFRKEGQNVTLSCEQNLNHDAMYWYRQDPGQGLRLIYYSQIVNDFQKGDIAEGYSVSREKKESFPLTVTSAQKNPTAFYLCASSSKGRTTGELFFGEGSRLTVL.

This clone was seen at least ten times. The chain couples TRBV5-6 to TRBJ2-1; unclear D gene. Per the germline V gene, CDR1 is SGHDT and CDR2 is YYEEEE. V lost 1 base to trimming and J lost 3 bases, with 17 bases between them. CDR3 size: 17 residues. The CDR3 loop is CASSLSGANPFYNEQFF. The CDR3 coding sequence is TGTGCCAGCAGCTTGTCGGGTGCGAATCCTTTCTACAATGAGCAGTTCTTC.

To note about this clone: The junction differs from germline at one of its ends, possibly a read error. The CDR3 bases are TGCAGTGCTAGCCGTGCGTCGGCAGGGAAGGAGAATGAGCTGTTCTTC. Residues: CSASRASAGKENELFF. The gene calls are TRBV20-1 and TRBJ2-1; D perhaps matches TRBD1 (5 bases). The CDR3 is made up of 16 amino acids. In germline, CDR1 is DFQATT, CDR2 SNEGSKA (reference sequence).

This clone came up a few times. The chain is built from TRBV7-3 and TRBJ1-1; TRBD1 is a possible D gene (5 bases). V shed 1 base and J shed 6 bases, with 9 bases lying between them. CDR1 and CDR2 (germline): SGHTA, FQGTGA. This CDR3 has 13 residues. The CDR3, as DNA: TGTGCCAGCAGCTTAAGACAGAGCTCTGAAGCTTTCTTT. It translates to CASSLRQSSEAFF. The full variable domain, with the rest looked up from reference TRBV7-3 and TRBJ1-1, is GAGVSQTPSNKVTEKGKYVELRCDPISGHTALYWYRQSLGQGPEFLIYFQGTGAADDSGLPNDRFFAVRPEGSVSTLKIQRTERGDSAVYLCASSLRQSSEAFFGQGTRLTVV.

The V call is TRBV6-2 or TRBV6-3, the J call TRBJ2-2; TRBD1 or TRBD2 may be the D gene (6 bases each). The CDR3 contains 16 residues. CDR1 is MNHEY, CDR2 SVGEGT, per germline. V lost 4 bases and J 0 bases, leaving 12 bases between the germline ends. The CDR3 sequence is CASSFSGGPNTGELFF. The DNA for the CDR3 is TGTGCCAGCAGTTTTTCCGGGGGCCCGAACACCGGGGAGCTGTTTTTT.

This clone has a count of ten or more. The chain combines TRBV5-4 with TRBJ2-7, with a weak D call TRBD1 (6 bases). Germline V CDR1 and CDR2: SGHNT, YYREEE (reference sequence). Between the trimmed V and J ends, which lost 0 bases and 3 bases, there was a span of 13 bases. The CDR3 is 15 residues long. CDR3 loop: CASSLERNRDYEQYF. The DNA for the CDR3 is TGTGCCAGCAGCTTGGAGCGTAACAGGGACTACGAGCAGTACTTC.

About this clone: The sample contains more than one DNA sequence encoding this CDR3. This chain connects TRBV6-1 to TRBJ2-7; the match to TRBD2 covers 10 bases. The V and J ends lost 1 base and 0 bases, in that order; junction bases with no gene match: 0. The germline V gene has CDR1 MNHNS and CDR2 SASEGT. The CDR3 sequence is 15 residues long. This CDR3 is CASSEGTSGSYEQYF. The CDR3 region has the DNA TGTGCCAGCAGTGAAGGGACTAGCGGCTCCTACGAGCAGTACTTC.

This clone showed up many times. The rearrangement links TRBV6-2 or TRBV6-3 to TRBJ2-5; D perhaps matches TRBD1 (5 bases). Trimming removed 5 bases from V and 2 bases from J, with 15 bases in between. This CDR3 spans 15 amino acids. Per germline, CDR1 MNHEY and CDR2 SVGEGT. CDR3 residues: CASSQQGIYQETQYF. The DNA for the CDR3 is TGTGCCAGCAGTCAGCAGGGAATTTATCAAGAGACCCAGTACTTC.

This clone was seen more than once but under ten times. In DNA form, the CDR3 reads TGTGCCAGCAGTGAAAGGCAGCACCAGCCCCAGCATTTT. Amino acids: CASSERQHQPQHF. The chain employs TRBV6-1 and TRBJ1-5; D is unresolved. Trimming pared 2 bases from V and 7 bases from J, leaving 9 bases between. The CDR3 covers 13 residues. From germline, CDR1 is MNHNS and CDR2 SASEGT.

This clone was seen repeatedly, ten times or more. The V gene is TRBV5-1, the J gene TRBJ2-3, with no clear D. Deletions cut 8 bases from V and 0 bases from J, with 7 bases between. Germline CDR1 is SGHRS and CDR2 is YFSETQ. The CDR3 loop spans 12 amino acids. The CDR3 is CASSSSTDTQYF. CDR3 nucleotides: TGCGCCAGTTCGTCTAGCACAGATACGCAGTATTTT.

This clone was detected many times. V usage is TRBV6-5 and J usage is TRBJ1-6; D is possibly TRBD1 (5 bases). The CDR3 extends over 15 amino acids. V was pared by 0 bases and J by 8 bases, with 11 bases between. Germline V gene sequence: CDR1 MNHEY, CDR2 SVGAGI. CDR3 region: CASSYSWGKDSPLHF. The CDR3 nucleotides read TGTGCCAGCAGTTACTCGTGGGGGAAGGATTCACCCCTCCACTTT.

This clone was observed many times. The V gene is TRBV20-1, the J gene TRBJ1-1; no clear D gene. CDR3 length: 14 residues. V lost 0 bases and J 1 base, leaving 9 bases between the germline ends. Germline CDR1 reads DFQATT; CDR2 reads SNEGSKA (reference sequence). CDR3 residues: CSARDLSPNTEAFF. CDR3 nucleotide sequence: TGCAGTGCTAGAGACCTAAGTCCGAACACTGAAGCTTTCTTT.

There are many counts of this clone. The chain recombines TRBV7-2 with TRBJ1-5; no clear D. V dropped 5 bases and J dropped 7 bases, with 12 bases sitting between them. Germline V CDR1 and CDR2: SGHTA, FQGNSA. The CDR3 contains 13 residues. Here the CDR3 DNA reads TGTGCCAGCAGCCAACAAGATCAGCAGCCCCAGCATTTT. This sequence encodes CASSQQDQQPQHF. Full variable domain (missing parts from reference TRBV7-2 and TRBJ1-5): GAGVSQSPSNKVTEKGKDVELRCDPISGHTALYWYRQSLGQGLEFLIYFQGNSAPDKSGLPSDRFSAERTGGSVSTLTIQRTQQEDSAVYLCASSQQDQQPQHFGDGTRLSIL.

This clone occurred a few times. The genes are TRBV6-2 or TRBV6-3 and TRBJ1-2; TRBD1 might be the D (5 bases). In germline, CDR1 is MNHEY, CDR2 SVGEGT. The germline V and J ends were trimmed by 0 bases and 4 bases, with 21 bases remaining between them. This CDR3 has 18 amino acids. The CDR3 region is CASSYSPLQGYKIYGYTF. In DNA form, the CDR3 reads TGTGCCAGCAGTTACTCCCCCCTTCAGGGCTATAAAATCTATGGCTACACCTTC.

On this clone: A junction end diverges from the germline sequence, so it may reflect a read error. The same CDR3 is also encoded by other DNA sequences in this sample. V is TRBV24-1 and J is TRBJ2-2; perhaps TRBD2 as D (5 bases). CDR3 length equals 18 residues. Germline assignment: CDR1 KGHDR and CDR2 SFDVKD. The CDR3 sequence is CVTSDSGNRGLNTGELFF. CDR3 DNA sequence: TGTGTCACCAGTGACTCCGGGAATAGAGGGCTGAACACCGGGGAGCTGTTTTTT.

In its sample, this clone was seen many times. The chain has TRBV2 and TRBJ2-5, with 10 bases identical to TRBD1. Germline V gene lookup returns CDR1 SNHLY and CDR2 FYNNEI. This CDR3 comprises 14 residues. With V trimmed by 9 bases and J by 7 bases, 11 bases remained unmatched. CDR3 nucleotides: TGTGCCAGTACCGGGACAGGGGACTGGGGGACCCAGTACTTC. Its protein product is CASTGTGDWGTQYF.

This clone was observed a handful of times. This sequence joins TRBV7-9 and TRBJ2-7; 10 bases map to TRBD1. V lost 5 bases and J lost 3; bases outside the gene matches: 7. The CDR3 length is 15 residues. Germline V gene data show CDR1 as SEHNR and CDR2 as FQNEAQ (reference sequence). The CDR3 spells CASSKTGTGDYEQYF. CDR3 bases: TGTGCCAGCAGCAAGACCGGGACAGGGGACTACGAGCAGTACTTC.

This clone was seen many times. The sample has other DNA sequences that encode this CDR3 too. The CDR3 region has the DNA TGTGCCAGCAGCTCAACCCCAGGACAGGACCACAGGGGTAACTATGGCTACACCTTC. This gives the protein CASSSTPGQDHRGNYGYTF. The J gene is TRBJ1-2, the V gene TRBV7-9, with 7 bases that match TRBD1. V gave up 4 bases and J gave up 1 base; unmatched junction bases: 18. The germline CDR1 and CDR2 sequences are SEHNR and FQNEAQ (reference sequence). This CDR3 contains 19 residues.

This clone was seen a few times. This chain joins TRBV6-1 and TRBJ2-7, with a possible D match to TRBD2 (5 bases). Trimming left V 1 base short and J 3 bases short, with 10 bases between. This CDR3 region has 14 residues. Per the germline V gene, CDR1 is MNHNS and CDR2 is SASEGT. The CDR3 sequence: CASSEVSGIYEQYF. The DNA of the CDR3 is TGTGCCAGCAGTGAAGTTTCGGGGATCTACGAGCAGTACTTC.

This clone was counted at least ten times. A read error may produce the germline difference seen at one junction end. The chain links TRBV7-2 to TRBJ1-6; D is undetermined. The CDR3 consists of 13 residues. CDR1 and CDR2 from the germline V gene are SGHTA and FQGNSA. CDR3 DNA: TGTGCCAGCAGCTTATCCTCTAATTCACCCCTCCACTTT. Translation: CASSLSSNSPLHF.

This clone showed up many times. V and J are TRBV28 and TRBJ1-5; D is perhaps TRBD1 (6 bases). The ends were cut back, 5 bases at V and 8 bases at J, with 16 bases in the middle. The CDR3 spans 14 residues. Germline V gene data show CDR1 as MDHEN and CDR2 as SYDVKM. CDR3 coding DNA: TGTGCCAGCAGTCCTCACAGGGACTTCAAGCCCCAGCATTTT. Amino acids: CASSPHRDFKPQHF.

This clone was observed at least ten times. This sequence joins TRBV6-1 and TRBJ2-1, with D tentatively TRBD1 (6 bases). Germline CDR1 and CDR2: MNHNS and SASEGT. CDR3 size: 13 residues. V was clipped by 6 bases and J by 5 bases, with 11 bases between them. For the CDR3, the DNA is TGTGCCAGCAGACATGGACAGCACAATGAGCAGTTCTTC. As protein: CASRHGQHNEQFF.

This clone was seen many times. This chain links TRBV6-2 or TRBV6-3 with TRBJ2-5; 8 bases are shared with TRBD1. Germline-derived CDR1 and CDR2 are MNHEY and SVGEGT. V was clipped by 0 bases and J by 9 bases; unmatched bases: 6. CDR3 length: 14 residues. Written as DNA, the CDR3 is TGTGCCAGCAGTTACTCAACAGGGGGTGAGGCCCAGTACTTC. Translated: CASSYSTGGEAQYF.

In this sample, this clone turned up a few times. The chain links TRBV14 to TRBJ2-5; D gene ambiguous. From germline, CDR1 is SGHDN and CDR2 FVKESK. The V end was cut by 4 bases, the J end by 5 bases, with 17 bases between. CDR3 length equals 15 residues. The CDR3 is CASSLDLTSWETQYF. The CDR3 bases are TGTGCCAGCAGCCTAGATCTGACCTCCTGGGAGACCCAGTACTTC.

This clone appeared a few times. The DNA for the CDR3 is TGCAGTGCCCTGTCCCATATGAACACTGAAGCTTTCTTT. This codes for CSALSHMNTEAFF. The chain has TRBV20-1 and TRBJ1-1; the D is unclear. Germline CDR1 and CDR2: DFQATT and SNEGSKA (reference sequence). Trimming pared 6 bases from V and 0 bases from J, leaving 11 bases between. The CDR3 runs 13 residues.

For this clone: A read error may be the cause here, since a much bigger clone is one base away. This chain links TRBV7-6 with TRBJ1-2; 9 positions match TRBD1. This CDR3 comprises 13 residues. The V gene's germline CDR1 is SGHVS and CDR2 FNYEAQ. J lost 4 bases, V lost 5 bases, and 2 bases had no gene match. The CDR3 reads CASSAGQGYGYTF. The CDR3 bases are TGTGCCAGCAGCGCGGGACAGGGCTATGGCTACACCTTC.

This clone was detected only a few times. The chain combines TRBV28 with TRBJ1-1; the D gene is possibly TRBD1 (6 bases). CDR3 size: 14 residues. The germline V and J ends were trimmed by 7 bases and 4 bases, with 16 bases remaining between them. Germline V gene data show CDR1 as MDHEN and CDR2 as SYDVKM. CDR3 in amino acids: CASTNRVIGTEAFF. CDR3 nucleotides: TGTGCCAGCACCAACAGGGTGATTGGCACTGAAGCTTTCTTT. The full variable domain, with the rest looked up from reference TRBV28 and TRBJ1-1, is DVKVTQSSRYLVKRTGEKVFLECVQDMDHENMFWYRQDPGLGLRLIYFSYDVKMKEKGDIPEGYSVSREKKERFSLILESASTNQTSMYLCASTNRVIGTEAFFGQGTRLTVV.

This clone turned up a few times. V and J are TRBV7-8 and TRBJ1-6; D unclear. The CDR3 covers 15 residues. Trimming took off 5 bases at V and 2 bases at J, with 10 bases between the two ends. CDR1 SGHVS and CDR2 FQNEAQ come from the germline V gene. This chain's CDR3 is CASSPPRTYNSPLHF. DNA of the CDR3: TGTGCCAGCAGCCCCCCACGAACCTATAATTCACCCCTCCACTTT.

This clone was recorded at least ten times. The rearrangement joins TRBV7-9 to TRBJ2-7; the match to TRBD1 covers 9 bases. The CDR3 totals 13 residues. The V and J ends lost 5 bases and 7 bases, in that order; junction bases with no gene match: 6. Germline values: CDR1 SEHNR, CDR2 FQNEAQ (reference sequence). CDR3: CASSPDRGGEQYF. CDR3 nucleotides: TGTGCCAGCAGCCCGGACAGGGGTGGAGAGCAGTACTTC.

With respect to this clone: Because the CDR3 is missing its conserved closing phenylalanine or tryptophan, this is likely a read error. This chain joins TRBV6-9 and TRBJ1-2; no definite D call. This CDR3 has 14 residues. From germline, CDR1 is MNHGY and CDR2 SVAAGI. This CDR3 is CAGSTNLGGYGYTL. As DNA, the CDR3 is TGTGCCGGCAGTACTAATTTGGGCGGCTATGGCTACACCCTC.